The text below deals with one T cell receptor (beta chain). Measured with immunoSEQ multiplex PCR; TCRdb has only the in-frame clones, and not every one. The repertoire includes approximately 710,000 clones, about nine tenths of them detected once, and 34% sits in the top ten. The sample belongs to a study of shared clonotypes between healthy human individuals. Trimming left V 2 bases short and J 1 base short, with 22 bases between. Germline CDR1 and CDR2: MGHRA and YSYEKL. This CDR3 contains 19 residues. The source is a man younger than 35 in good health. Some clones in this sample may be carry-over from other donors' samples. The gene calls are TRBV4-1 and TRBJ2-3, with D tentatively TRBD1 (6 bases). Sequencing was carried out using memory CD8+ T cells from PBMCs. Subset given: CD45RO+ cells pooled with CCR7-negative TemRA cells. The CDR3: CASSQSRGKGPGGTDTQYF. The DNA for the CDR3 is TGCGCCAGCAGCCAAAGCAGGGGAAAGGGACCCGGGGGCACAGATACGCAGTATTTT.